The present T cell receptor (beta chain) was sequenced within a study of blood T cells in healthy people across ages. This clonotype was recorded a few times. A sample-barcoded 5' primer and a J-beta primer mix were used in a second PCR of roughly 6 to 11 cycles. Each CDR3 protein gets one entry after TCRdb re-called the 5' RACE reads with MiXCR. The sample consists of 1,800,000 or so distinct CDR3 sequences, roughly two fifths of them appearing once. CDR1 is DFQATT, CDR2 SNEGSKA, per germline (reference sequence). V dropped 3 bases and J dropped 7 bases, with 19 bases sitting between them. The CDR3 runs to 14 residues.

V and J are TRBV20-1 and TRBJ2-7; tentatively, D is TRBD1 (5 bases). The sample comprised blood. The origin of this receptor is a human donor in good health. The CDR3 loop reads CSASPGQGRQEQYF. CDR3 nucleotide sequence: TGCAGTGCTAGTCCTGGGCAGGGCCGACAGGAGCAGTACTTC.